Below, 13 T cell receptor beta chains from the same sample are listed, as sequenced in a study of T cell repertoires in cytomegalovirus infection (dated by TCRdb to about 2019). Sequencing instrument: Illumina HiSeq 1500. The public reads were reprocessed in TCRdb via fastp at Q25 and MiXCR, keeping in-frame beta chains. Every CDR3 protein is listed once, alongside the most common genes and DNA of its rows. This sample is represented by over 200,000 distinct CDR3 sequences; about 13% of them were singletons. Together, the top ten hold roughly 9.7% of the sample. The sample comprised PBMCs. The origin of the receptors is a human donor in good health (CMV status not recorded). Some clones in this sample may be carry-over from other donors' samples.

This clonotype was counted many times. CDR3 nucleotide sequence: TGTGCCAGCAGTTTAAGTGTTCGGGGGCACGAGCAGTACTTC. Translating gives CASSLSVRGHEQYF. The chain has TRBV28 and TRBJ2-7; D tentatively fits TRBD1 or TRBD2 (6 bases each). V lost 2 bases, J lost 5 bases, and 13 bases lay in between. From germline, CDR1 is MDHEN and CDR2 SYDVKM. The CDR3 contains 14 residues. The variable domain in full, completed from reference TRBV28 and TRBJ2-7, reads DVKVTQSSRYLVKRTGEKVFLECVQDMDHENMFWYRQDPGLGLRLIYFSYDVKMKEKGDIPEGYSVSREKKERFSLILESASTNQTSMYLCASSLSVRGHEQYFGPGTRLTVT.

The J gene is TRBJ2-7, the V gene TRBV29-1, with a weak D call TRBD2 (6 bases). This CDR3 region has 15 residues. Trimming took off 1 base at V and 3 bases at J, with 16 bases between the two ends. The germline CDR1 and CDR2 sequences are SQVTM and ANQGSEA. CDR3 in amino acids: CSVEGGDHRSYEQYF. CDR3 nucleotide sequence: TGCAGCGTTGAAGGGGGGGACCACCGGAGCTACGAGCAGTACTTC.

The chain is built from TRBV6-8 and TRBJ2-5; weak D call: TRBD1 (5 bases). CDR1 and CDR2 (germline): MNHGY, SAAAGT. This CDR3 spans 13 amino acids. The CDR3 here is CAETGREGETQYF. The CDR3, as DNA: TGTGCGGAGACCGGCAGGGAAGGAGAGACCCAGTACTTC.

There are a few counts of this clonotype. This chain joins TRBV7-9 and TRBJ1-6; D is ambiguous. Trimming pared 3 bases from V and 8 bases from J, leaving 8 bases between. Per the germline V gene, CDR1 is SEHNR and CDR2 is FQNEAQ (reference sequence). This CDR3 spans 13 amino acids. The CDR3 nucleotides are TGTGCCAGCAGCTTCGGTGAGGATTCACCCCTCCACTTT. Translating gives CASSFGEDSPLHF.

Concerning this clonotype itself: At one boundary the junction diverges from the germline segment, which might be a read error. The chain couples TRBV14 to TRBJ1-6; a possible D gene is TRBD1 (5 bases). Germline V gene sequence: CDR1 SGHDN, CDR2 FVKESK. CDR3 length: 15 residues. The CDR3 spells CASTQGVAYNSPLHF. For the CDR3, the DNA is TGTGCCAGCACCCAAGGGGTGGCCTATAATTCACCCCTCCACTTT.

In this sample, this clonotype turned up many times. The genes are TRBV12-3 or TRBV12-4 and TRBJ1-1; 7 positions match TRBD1. This CDR3 is built from 14 residues. V was clipped by 7 bases and J by 1 base; unmatched bases: 6. The CDR3 protein is CASNRGQRNTEAFF. CDR3 sequence (DNA): TGTGCCAGCAATAGGGGACAGAGGAACACTGAAGCTTTCTTT.

This clonotype appeared many times. V gene TRBV7-2 combines with J gene TRBJ2-5, with D possibly being TRBD1 or TRBD2 (8 bases each). Trimming removed 6 bases from V and 1 base from J, with 24 bases in between. The CDR3 is 18 amino acids. Germline CDR1 SGHTA, CDR2 FQGNSA. The CDR3 DNA reads as TGTGCCAGCAGGATATTACAGGGGGGGCGGGAGGTCCAAGAGACCCAGTACTTC. It yields the protein CASRILQGGREVQETQYF.

This clonotype showed up many times. The chain recombines TRBV5-4 with TRBJ2-2; D may be TRBD2 (8 bases). Germline assignment: CDR1 SGHNT and CDR2 YYREEE (reference sequence). CDR3 length equals 18 residues. Trimming left V 1 base short and J 6 bases short, with 22 bases between. The CDR3 nucleotides are TGTGCCAGCAGCTTGCCCCAGGGGGGACTAGGGTCCGCCGGGGAGCTGTTTTTT. Its protein is CASSLPQGGLGSAGELFF.

Ten or more counts support this clonotype. J is TRBJ2-3 and V is TRBV12-3 or TRBV12-4, with TRBD2 as a possible D gene (6 bases). The CDR3 extends over 16 amino acids. V was trimmed by 5 bases and J by 6 bases, leaving 21 bases between them. The CDR3 region has the DNA TGTGCCAGCAGTCACCTACCCGGGACTCAGGTGGATACGCAGTATTTT. It translates to CASSHLPGTQVDTQYF.

The chain couples TRBV29-1 to TRBJ2-5; D is possibly TRBD1 (6 bases). Germline V gene lookup returns CDR1 SQVTM and CDR2 ANQGSEA. V was shortened by 5 bases and J by 5 bases, with 12 bases between the two germline ends. The CDR3 totals 12 residues. CDR3 nucleotide sequence: TGCAGCGTTATAAGGGGGTTCGAGACCCAGTACTTC. Translating it yields CSVIRGFETQYF.

The sample holds many counts of this clonotype. This chain connects TRBV6-5 to TRBJ1-2; 9 nucleotides agree with TRBD1. V was clipped by 4 bases and J by 5 bases; unmatched bases: 5. Germline loops: CDR1 MNHEY, CDR2 SVGAGI. The CDR3 contains 14 residues. This CDR3 is CASSLGQGRYGYTF. The CDR3 DNA reads TGTGCCAGCAGTTTGGGACAGGGACGATATGGCTACACCTTC.

This rearrangement joins TRBV4-1 to TRBJ2-1; D is unresolved. CDR1 and CDR2 from the germline V gene are MGHRA and YSYEKL. This CDR3 has 15 residues. V lost 0 bases to trimming and J lost 8 bases, with 14 bases between them. CDR3 loop: CASSQDRPTSDEQFF. For the CDR3, the DNA is TGCGCCAGCAGCCAAGATCGTCCTACCTCGGATGAGCAGTTCTTC.

This clonotype was detected ten times or more. The chain couples TRBV6-6 to TRBJ2-7; 7 bases are shared with TRBD1. Germline V gene sequence: CDR1 MNHNY, CDR2 SVGAGI (reference sequence). The CDR3 has 14 residues. V lost 6 bases and J lost 2; bases outside the gene matches: 7. Here the CDR3 reads CASRQDRETYEQYF. The CDR3 DNA reads as TGTGCCAGCAGACAAGACAGGGAAACCTACGAGCAGTACTTC.